This TCR beta chain was captured in a study of cytomegalovirus exposure and HLA in healthy donors. Germline lookup yields CDR1 MDHEN and CDR2 SYDVKM. V lost 1 base, J lost 5 bases, and 12 bases lay in between. The CDR3 loop spans 15 amino acids. The PCR was carried out with 60 Vbeta primers and 13 Jbeta primers. Profiling relied on immunoSEQ multiplex PCR, and the TCRdb table lists in-frame clones only, not all of them. The table has about 270,000 clones, about 75% seen once. Study-wide findings and caveats: In an earlier analysis, productive rearrangement rates for most beta V segments clustered near 87% or 30%. The study carried out a later analysis of TCR beta sequences. It associated under 20,000 of them with specific HLA alleles at a false discovery rate of 0.05.

Comments on this clone: Its target is unknown.

The chain is built from TRBV28 and TRBJ1-5; D possibly corresponds to TRBD1 (6 bases). This TCR was sampled from a female donor in good health and CMV-seronegative. The sequencing input was PBMCs. CDR3 nucleotides: TGTGCCAGCAGTTTATCCGGACAGCGTTATCAGCCCCAGCATTTT. Its translation: CASSLSGQRYQPQHF.